This T cell receptor (beta chain) stems from a study of cytomegalovirus exposure and HLA in healthy donors. The PCR had 60 Vbeta and 13 Jbeta primers. Produced via immunoSEQ multiplex PCR; TCRdb's table is partial and in-frame only. This table holds 130,000 to 150,000 clones. The germline V and J ends were trimmed by 2 bases and 1 base, with 12 bases remaining between them. The CDR3 extends over 15 amino acids. CDR1 SGDLS and CDR2 YYNGEE come from the germline V gene. With regard to this clone: The antigen remains unidentified.

Study results and limitations: Among CMV-associated TCR beta chains, most appeared HLA-restricted in a later analysis. Equally common other TCR beta chains were less clonally expanded than HLA-associated ones, a later analysis found. The study assumed roughly uniform donor sequencing depth for presence/absence analyses. Sequencing had likely introduced a cluster of highly shared sequence variants as an artifact.

The chain links TRBV9 to TRBJ1-1, with D tentatively TRBD1 (5 bases). This TCR was sampled from a male donor in good health and CMV-seronegative. Material: PBMCs. The CDR3 DNA reads TGTGCCAGCAGCGTTGGTCCCCAGGGGAACACTGAAGCTTTCTTT. It translates to CASSVGPQGNTEAFF. The whole variable domain, filled in from reference TRBV9 and TRBJ1-1, reads DSGVTQTPKHLITATGQRVTLRCSPRSGDLSVYWYQQSLDQGLQFLIQYYNGEERAKGNILERFSAQQFPDLHSELNLSSLELGDSALYFCASSVGPQGNTEAFFGQGTRLTVV.